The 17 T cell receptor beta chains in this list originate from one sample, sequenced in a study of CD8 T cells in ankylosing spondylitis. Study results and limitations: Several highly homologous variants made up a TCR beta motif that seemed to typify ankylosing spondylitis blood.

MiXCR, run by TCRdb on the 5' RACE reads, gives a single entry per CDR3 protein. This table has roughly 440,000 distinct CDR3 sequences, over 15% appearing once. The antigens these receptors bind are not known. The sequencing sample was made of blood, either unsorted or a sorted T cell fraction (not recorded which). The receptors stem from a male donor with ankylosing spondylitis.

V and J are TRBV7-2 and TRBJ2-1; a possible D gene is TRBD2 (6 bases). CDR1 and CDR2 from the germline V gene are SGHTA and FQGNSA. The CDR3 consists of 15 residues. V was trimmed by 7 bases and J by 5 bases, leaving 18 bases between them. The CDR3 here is CASTKVAAADNEQFF. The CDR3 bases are TGTGCCAGCACCAAGGTAGCGGCCGCAGACAATGAGCAGTTCTTC.

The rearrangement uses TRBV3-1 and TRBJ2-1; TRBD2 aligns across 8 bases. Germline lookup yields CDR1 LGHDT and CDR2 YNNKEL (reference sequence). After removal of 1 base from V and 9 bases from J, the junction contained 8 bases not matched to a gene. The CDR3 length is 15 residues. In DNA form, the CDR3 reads TGTGCCAGCAGCCAAGCGGGGGGGACCGGTGGTGAGCAGTTCTTC. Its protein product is CASSQAGGTGGEQFF.

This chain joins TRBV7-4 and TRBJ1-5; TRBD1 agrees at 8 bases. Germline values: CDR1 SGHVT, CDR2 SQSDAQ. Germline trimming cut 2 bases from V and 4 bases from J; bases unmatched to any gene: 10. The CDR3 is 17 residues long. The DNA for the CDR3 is TGTGCCAGCAGCTTATGTGGCTCTGACAGGGGAAATCAGCCCCAGCATTTT. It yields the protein CASSLCGSDRGNQPQHF.

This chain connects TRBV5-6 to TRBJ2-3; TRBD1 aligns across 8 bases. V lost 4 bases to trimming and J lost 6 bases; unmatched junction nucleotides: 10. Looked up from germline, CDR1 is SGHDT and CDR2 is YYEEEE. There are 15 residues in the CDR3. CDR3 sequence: CASSPDRGWWDTQYF. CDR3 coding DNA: TGTGCCAGCAGCCCAGACAGGGGTTGGTGGGATACGCAGTATTTT.

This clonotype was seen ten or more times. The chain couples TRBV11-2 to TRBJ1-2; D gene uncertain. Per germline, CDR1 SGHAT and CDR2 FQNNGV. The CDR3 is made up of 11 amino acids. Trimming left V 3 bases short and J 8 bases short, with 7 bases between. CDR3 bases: TGTGCCAGCAGCTTCAGGACGGGCTACACCTTC. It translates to CASSFRTGYTF.

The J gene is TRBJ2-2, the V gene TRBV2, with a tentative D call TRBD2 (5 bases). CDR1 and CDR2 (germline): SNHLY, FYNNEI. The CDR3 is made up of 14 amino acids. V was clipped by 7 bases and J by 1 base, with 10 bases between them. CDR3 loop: CASKRTVNTGELFF. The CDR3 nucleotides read TGTGCCAGCAAGCGGACCGTGAACACCGGGGAGCTGTTTTTT.

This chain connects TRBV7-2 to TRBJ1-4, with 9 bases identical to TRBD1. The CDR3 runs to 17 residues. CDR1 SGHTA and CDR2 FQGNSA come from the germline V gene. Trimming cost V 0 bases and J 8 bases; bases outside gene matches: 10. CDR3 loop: CASSLASRDRAGEKLFF. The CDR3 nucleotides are TGTGCCAGCAGCTTAGCGTCCCGGGACAGGGCGGGAGAAAAACTGTTTTTT.

The CDR3: CASSGRRGMNTEAFF. CDR3 bases: TGTGCCAGCTCGGGGAGGCGGGGTATGAACACTGAAGCTTTCTTT. V usage is TRBV7-8 and J usage is TRBJ1-1; no firm D call. The V end lost 8 bases, the J end lost 0 bases, and 16 bases lay between the germline ends. Germline loops: CDR1 SGHVS, CDR2 FQNEAQ. CDR3 size: 15 residues.

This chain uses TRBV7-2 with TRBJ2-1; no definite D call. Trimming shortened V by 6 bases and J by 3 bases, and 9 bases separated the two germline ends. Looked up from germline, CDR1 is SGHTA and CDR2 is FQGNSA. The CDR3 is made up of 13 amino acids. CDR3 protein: CASRNLLYNEQFF. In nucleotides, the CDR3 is TGTGCCAGCAGGAACTTACTCTACAATGAGCAGTTCTTC.

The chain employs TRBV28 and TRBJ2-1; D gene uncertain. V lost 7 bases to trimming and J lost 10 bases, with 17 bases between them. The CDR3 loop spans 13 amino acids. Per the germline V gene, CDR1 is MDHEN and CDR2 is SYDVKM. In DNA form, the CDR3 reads TGTGCCAGCATCGGTCCCCTTTGGGTGGAGCAGTTCTTC. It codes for CASIGPLWVEQFF.

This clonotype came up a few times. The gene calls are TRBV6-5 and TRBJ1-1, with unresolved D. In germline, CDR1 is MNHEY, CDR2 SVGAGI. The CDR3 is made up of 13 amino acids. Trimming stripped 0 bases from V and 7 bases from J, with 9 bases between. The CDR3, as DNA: TGTGCCAGCAGTTACTCGGGCGGTCATGAAGCTTTCTTT. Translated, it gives CASSYSGGHEAFF.

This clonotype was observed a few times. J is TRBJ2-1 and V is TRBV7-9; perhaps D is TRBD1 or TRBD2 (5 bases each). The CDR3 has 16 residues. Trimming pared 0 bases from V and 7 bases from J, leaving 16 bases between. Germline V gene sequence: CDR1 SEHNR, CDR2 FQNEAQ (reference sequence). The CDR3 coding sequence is TGTGCCAGCAGCTTAGCCCGGGGAGCAGGGTTTAATGAGCAGTTCTTC. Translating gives CASSLARGAGFNEQFF.

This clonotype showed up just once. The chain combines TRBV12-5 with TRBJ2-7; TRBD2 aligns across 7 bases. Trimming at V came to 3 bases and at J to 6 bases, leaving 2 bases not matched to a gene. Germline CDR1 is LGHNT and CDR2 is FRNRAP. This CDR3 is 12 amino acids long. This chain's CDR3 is CASGFPGGEQYF. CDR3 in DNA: TGTGCTAGTGGTTTTCCGGGAGGCGAGCAGTACTTC.

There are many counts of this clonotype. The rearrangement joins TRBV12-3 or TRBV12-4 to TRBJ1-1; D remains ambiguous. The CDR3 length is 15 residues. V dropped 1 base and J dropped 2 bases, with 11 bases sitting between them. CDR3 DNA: TGTGCCAGCAGTTTAGGGCGGTTGGATAACACTGAAGCTTTCTTT. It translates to CASSLGRLDNTEAFF.

CDR3 amino acids: CASSPPSAGSGANVLTF. The CDR3 DNA sequence: TGTGCCAGCAGCCCACCTTCGGCGGGGTCTGGGGCCAACGTCCTGACTTTC. The V gene is TRBV7-9, the J gene TRBJ2-6, with D possibly being TRBD2 (6 bases). Germline CDR1 is SEHNR and CDR2 is FQNEAQ (reference sequence). The CDR3 contains 17 residues. Trimming shortened V by 5 bases and J by 1 base, and 15 bases separated the two germline ends.

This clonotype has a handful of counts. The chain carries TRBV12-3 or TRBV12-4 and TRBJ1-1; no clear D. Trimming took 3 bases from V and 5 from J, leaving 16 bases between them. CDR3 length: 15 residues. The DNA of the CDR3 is TGTGCCAGCAGTTTTTCGGTTTCCGGGAGGACTGAAGCTTTCTTT. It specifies CASSFSVSGRTEAFF.

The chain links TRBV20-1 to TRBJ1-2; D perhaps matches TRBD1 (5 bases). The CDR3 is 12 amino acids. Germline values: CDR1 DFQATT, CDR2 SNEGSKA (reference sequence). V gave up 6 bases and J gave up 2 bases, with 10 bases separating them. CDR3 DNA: TGCAGTGCCCCCGGACAAAACTATGGCTACACCTTC. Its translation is CSAPGQNYGYTF.